This T cell receptor beta chain originates from a study of cytomegalovirus exposure and HLA in healthy donors (dated by TCRdb to the late 2010s). A note on the overall study: In an earlier analysis of fewer than 750 of the donors, approximately 300 Gb of sequence data and 90 million to 120 million unique TCR beta sequences from 150 million to 200 million T cells were reported. The T cell repertoires of several hundred subjects were profiled by immunosequencing and related to cytomegalovirus serostatus. The study aimed to test whether cataloging public T cell receptors could reveal signatures of past pathogen exposure. Every repertoire in the discovery cohort had been generated on one and the same sequencing platform. A separate validation cohort of approximately 120 different subjects was used in addition to the roughly 620-subject first cohort. In a later genetic analysis, genome-wide SNP genotypes for about 65% of the roughly 700 donors were used, and that subset was treated as a discovery cohort. Rather than using new phenotypic data, the later analysis identified candidate immune exposures from TCR beta sequences and from how often those sequences occurred across donors. In an earlier analysis of roughly 580 of the donors, high-throughput TCR beta sequencing was used to judge whether each TCR beta V gene segment behaved as functional or pseudogenic. Class I and class II HLA loci were covered by the typing at four-digit resolution. Of the 300 to 400 genotyped donors, approximately 83% fell in the genetic ancestry cluster associated with self-reported Caucasian donors. On average, approximately 250,000 unique TCR beta nucleotide sequences were sequenced per donor among 300 to 500 genotyped donors of the cohort, with roughly 18% of those sequences being non-productive. A later analysis re-examined previously published TCR beta repertoires from 610 or so donors and added high-resolution HLA genotyping to investigate patterns of TCR occurrence. Donor age, sex, ethnicity and CMV serostatus were compiled together with the repertoire data. Roughly 5 DR-DQ haplotypes were handled as single units for association and clustering, since linkage in the cohort was strong. Roughly 310 gigabases of sequencing data and approximately 93 million unique TCR sequences were included in an early release covering about 700 HLA-typed donors. Typing coverage differed by locus: A, B, C, DRB1 and DQB1 were typed in roughly 620-640 donors, DQA1 in approximately 520, DPA1 in around 610, and DPB1 in around 440. High-throughput TCR immunosequencing, statistical association of individual TCRs with disease status, and machine learning were combined to predict cytomegalovirus infection status.

The library was generated by the immunoSEQ multiplex PCR assay. A mixture of 60 forward primers for TCR Vbeta segments and 13 reverse primers for TCR Jbeta segments was used in the multiplex PCR. Amplification of the CDR3 region of rearranged TCR beta genes was performed with a multiplex PCR assay on genomic DNA. The Illumina HiSeq System was used to sequence the amplified TCR beta libraries as 87-base-pair reads. The source study handled its data this way. A later analysis counted some 80 million unique TCR beta chains across the 600 to 850 repertoires, and 10 million to 11 million of these chains were shared by at least two donors. A nearest-neighbor algorithm error-corrected the raw reads and collapsed the reads into unique sequences, merging closely related sequences to remove PCR and sequencing errors. V, D and J gene segments were assigned by aligning CDR3 sequences to IMGT reference sequences. For a sequence to be retained, a match of at least six nucleotides to both a V gene segment and a J gene segment was required. A rearrangement counted as productive if the CDR3 had no stop codons and remained in frame with V and J, and every other rearrangement counted as non-productive. Following IMGT convention, CDR3 was defined as the stretch from the second conserved V-encoded cysteine up to the conserved J-encoded phenylalanine. In an earlier analysis of approximately 500 of the donors, sequences lacking an unambiguous match to a single V gene segment were excluded. An earlier analysis of roughly 590 of the donors called V segments functional above 56.7% productive rearrangements and segregating when the between-donor standard deviation exceeded 5%. A statistical classification framework was developed to diagnose cytomegalovirus status using the catalog of TCR beta chain sequences. A later analysis assigned V and J genes by comparing TCR nucleotide sequences with IMGT/GENE-DB human TR gene sequences. The TCRdist pipeline was used in a later analysis to assign CDR3 sequences and most-parsimonious VDJ recombination scenarios. In a later analysis, each TCR beta chain was defined by its CDR3 amino acid sequence together with its V-gene family, and reads lacking a unique V-gene family were excluded. As a way to deal with suspected cross-contamination and a sequencing artifact, a later analysis dropped 592 nucleotide sequences that were highly shared and had low generation probability. For each public chain, a later analysis derived a clonal expansion index from normalized ranks of inferred template counts within each repertoire. In a later analysis, generation probabilities were computed using a VDJ recombination model fitted to out-of-frame rearrangements, and the results were checked against IGoR. A later analysis scored TCR-TCR, TCR-HLA and TCR-CMV co-occurrence with hypergeometric tests, applying a repertoire-size bias correction to TCR pairs. A later analysis estimated false discovery rates by permuting HLA or CMV assignments 20 times. In a later analysis, co-occurring TCRs were grouped using DBSCAN, with TCRdist sequence similarity added in when clustering inside HLA-allele-positive subsets. Repertoires with fewer than 30,000 or more than 120,000 public chains, plus five repertoires with anomalous nucleotide sharing, were excluded from co-occurrence clustering. This is the immuneACCESS table as TCRdb keeps it, with only in-frame sequences that have V and J called. A part of the clones is gone; compared with another copy, unresolved V genes explain less than half, and the rest is unexplained. V and J calls and clone size follow that table, whereas D and trimming were derived from the DNA. The sample table shows under 200,000 clones, and around 86% are seen once. The top ten clonotypes cover roughly 1.9% of the sample.

In this sample, this clone turned up once. Its recognized antigen is unknown. Qualities for individual bases were not recorded, and no much larger clone is one base off. The CDR3 starts with the cysteine, ends with the phenylalanine, and has 16 residues. Only the CDR3 region is kept as DNA, spanning 48 bases read in frame from base 1. The germline V gene gives CDR1 as MGHRA and CDR2 as YSYEKL. V loses 2 bases, J loses 1 base, and the germline ends lie 14 bases apart. In total, approximately 700 healthy bone marrow donors made up the cohort. All cohort members were sampled while nominally healthy, although unrecorded immune exposures were likely present. Of the approximately 670 cohort members, some 270 had positive CMV serostatus and just over 350 had negative CMV serostatus, and CMV serostatus was not recorded for the donor. Every donor gave a peripheral blood sample, and the peripheral blood mononuclear cells from that sample were used for TCR beta sequencing. The Qiagen DNeasy Blood Extraction Kit was used to extract genomic DNA from the blood cell samples.

What the work shows at the level of the full study, not this receptor alone: Some IMGT-functional V segments, including TRBV6-2 and TRBV6-3, could not be distinguished by the 87-base-pair reads and were therefore excluded. The sequencing pipeline was judged likely to have produced a cluster of highly shared sequence variants as a technical artifact. In this cohort, only TCR beta chains were sequenced, and detectable features were limited by the absence of alpha or paired-chain data. The study listed 164 TCR beta chains as associated with cytomegalovirus. Because some donors lacked HLA typing at each locus, the association tests relied only on the typed subset. In both the original and validation cohorts, the classifier was reported to diagnose cytomegalovirus status with high specificity and sensitivity. CMV serostatus was the only immune exposure information available for the cohort. It was suggested by the authors that the approach could potentially be generalized to other disease states and immunological phenotypes. A later analysis associated 15,000 to 20,000 TCR beta sequences with specific HLA alleles at a false discovery rate of 0.05. A few of the identified cytomegalovirus-associated TCR beta chains were confirmed in vitro to be specific for cytomegalovirus antigens. A later analysis found that HLA-associated TCR beta chains were more clonally expanded and had lower generation probabilities than equally common non-associated chains. Linkage disequilibrium might explain the correlated functional status among segregating V segments, but an unknown experimental factor could not be excluded. Roughly uniform sequencing depth across donors was assumed in presence/absence analyses, although this assumption may not hold. An earlier analysis of approximately 530 of the donors showed that most TCR beta V segments appeared in productive rearrangements either about 87% or about 30% of the time, which broadly matched IMGT annotations. A later genetic analysis associated a missense DCLRE1C variant with V-gene and J-gene trimming of TCR beta chains, and an independent cohort replicated the association. Strong co-occurrence of HLA alleles, especially DR and DQ, made assigning TCR associations to individual alleles difficult. Most TCR sequences were observed very rarely across donors, whereas some public TCRs were present in many individuals. In a later analysis, the rate of TCR association differed among HLA loci, with DRB1 alleles having the most associated TCRs and HLA-C alleles having the fewest. A later analysis reported that several top co-occurrence clusters appeared linked to parvovirus B19, influenza, CMV and Epstein-Barr virus. In a later genetic analysis, fewer N-insertions in productive TCRs were reported among donors in an Asian-associated ancestry cluster than the roughly 710-donor mean. A later analysis found that most CMV-associated TCR beta chains appeared HLA-restricted, with HLA associations seemingly driven largely by CMV exposure. Because counts were too low, roughly 17 rarely observed V segments, including chromosome 9 orphons, were left out of the earlier analysis of approximately 500 of the donors. A further reported finding was that TCR beta sequences accurately predicted the HLA-A and HLA-B alleles for most subjects in the first cohort.

Sequences were obtained from PBMCs. The sequence came from a human donor in good health. The rearranged segments are TRBV4-1 and TRBJ1-1; the D region possibly corresponds to TRBD1 (5 bases align). The nucleotides are TGCGCCAGCAGCCAAATCGGCACAGGTCAGAACACTGAAGCTTTCTTT. Its protein is CASSQIGTGQNTEAFF.